Below are 27 T cell receptor beta chains sequenced from a single sample in a study of cytomegalovirus exposure and HLA in healthy donors. With 60 Vbeta and 13 Jbeta primers, the PCR was carried out. Using immunoSEQ multiplex PCR, the repertoire was profiled, and TCRdb retains in-frame clones only, with some absent. The sample contains roughly 230,000 clones, about nine tenths of which appear only once. Sequences were obtained from PBMCs. Source of these receptors: a girl aged 2 to 9 in good health and CMV-seronegative.

The V gene is TRBV2, the J gene TRBJ1-5; D unresolved. The CDR3 runs 18 residues. The germline V and J ends were trimmed by 7 bases and 0 bases, with 22 bases remaining between them. The germline V gene has CDR1 SNHLY and CDR2 FYNNEI. CDR3 bases: TGTGCCAGCACGCTGGGCACAGAGAACGTTTATAGCAATCAGCCCCAGCATTTT. It codes for CASTLGTENVYSNQPQHF.

The chain has TRBV9 and TRBJ1-1, with D perhaps TRBD1 (5 bases). Germline V lookup: CDR1 SGDLS, CDR2 YYNGEE. The V and J ends lost 4 bases and 1 base respectively, with 11 bases between them. This CDR3 contains 14 residues. The CDR3, as DNA: TGTGCCAGCAGCCCCTATGGACAGAACACTGAAGCTTTCTTT. It yields the protein CASSPYGQNTEAFF.

The chain carries TRBV14 and TRBJ1-4, with D possibly matching TRBD1 (5 bases). Trimming left V 1 base short and J 5 bases short, with 11 bases between. The CDR3 contains 15 residues. Germline CDR1 is SGHDN and CDR2 is FVKESK. CDR3 protein: CASSQGQGWNEKLFF. The CDR3 DNA reads TGTGCCAGCAGCCAAGGTCAGGGTTGGAATGAAAAACTGTTTTTT. The full variable domain, in which reference TRBV14 and TRBJ1-4 provide the parts outside the CDR3, is EAGVTQFPSHSVIEKGQTVTLRCDPISGHDNLYWYRRVMGKEIKFLLHFVKESKQDESGMPNNRFLAERTGGTYSTLKVQPAELEDSGVYFCASSQGQGWNEKLFFGSGTQLSVL.

The chain has TRBV19 and TRBJ1-1; 7 positions agree with TRBD1. Germline V lookup: CDR1 LNHDA, CDR2 SQIVND (reference sequence). CDR3 size: 14 residues. Trimming cost V 5 bases and J 5 bases; bases outside gene matches: 8. CDR3 amino acids: CASSWTGKRTEAFF. CDR3 in DNA: TGTGCCAGTAGTTGGACAGGCAAGAGGACTGAAGCTTTCTTT.

The gene calls are TRBV4-2 and TRBJ2-7; weak D call: TRBD2 (6 bases). Germline V lookup: CDR1 LGHNA, CDR2 YNFKEQ. V was pared by 3 bases and J by 0 bases, with 15 bases between. This CDR3 has 16 residues. CDR3 coding DNA: TGTGCCAGCAGCCAGGGAGGACTACCCAGCTCCTACGAGCAGTACTTC. Translated, it gives CASSQGGLPSSYEQYF.

V is TRBV5-5 and J is TRBJ2-7; 7 nucleotides agree with TRBD2. The germline V gene encodes CDR1 SGHKS and CDR2 YYEKEE (reference sequence). J was trimmed by 3 bases and V by 4 bases; bases with no gene match: 25. This CDR3 spans 20 amino acids. The CDR3 loop reads CASSRAMTVARGESYYEQYF. The CDR3 DNA sequence: TGTGCCAGCAGCCGTGCGATGACAGTAGCCCGGGGGGAGAGTTACTACGAGCAGTACTTC.

The V and J genes are TRBV19 and TRBJ2-2; 10 bases map to TRBD2. The length of the CDR3 is 16 residues. Germline-derived CDR1 and CDR2 are LNHDA and SQIVND (reference sequence). Unmatched junction bases numbered 10, after V lost 5 bases and J lost 7 bases. The CDR3 spells CASSSERGGQIGELFF. The CDR3 DNA sequence: TGTGCCAGTAGTTCCGAGCGGGGGGGCCAAATCGGGGAGCTGTTTTTT.

The chain links TRBV28 to TRBJ2-7; 8 positions agree with TRBD2. CDR1 and CDR2 from the germline V gene are MDHEN and SYDVKM. Germline trimming cut 6 bases from V and 2 bases from J; bases unmatched to any gene: 9. The CDR3 sequence is 15 residues long. The CDR3 region is CASRILADKPYEQYF. CDR3 sequence (DNA): TGTGCCAGCAGAATACTAGCGGACAAACCCTACGAGCAGTACTTC.

This chain uses TRBV7-8 with TRBJ1-1; TRBD1 matches at 9 bases. V gave up 3 bases and J gave up 0 bases; unmatched junction bases: 2. Germline V gene sequence: CDR1 SGHVS, CDR2 FQNEAQ. This CDR3 has 15 amino acids. CDR3 protein: CASSLGTGLNTEAFF. CDR3 nucleotides: TGTGCCAGCAGCTTGGGGACAGGGTTGAACACTGAAGCTTTCTTT. The whole variable domain, filled in from reference TRBV7-8 and TRBJ1-1, reads GAGVSQSPRYKVAKRGQDVALRCDPISGHVSLFWYQQALGQGPEFLTYFQNEAQLDKSGLPSDRFFAERPEGSVSTLKIQRTQQEDSAVYLCASSLGTGLNTEAFFGQGTRLTVV.

The gene calls are TRBV7-9 and TRBJ2-1; possible D gene TRBD2, 6 bases. This CDR3 comprises 15 residues. Trimming cost V 0 bases and J 8 bases, with 14 bases left between them. Germline V lookup: CDR1 SEHNR, CDR2 FQNEAQ (reference sequence). Here the CDR3 reads CASSLALGLAYEQFF. The DNA of the CDR3 is TGTGCCAGCAGCTTAGCGCTGGGACTGGCCTATGAGCAGTTCTTC.

J is TRBJ2-5 and V is TRBV6-5, with D possibly matching TRBD2 (7 bases). This CDR3 has 15 residues. V lost 7 bases, J lost 5 bases, and 20 bases lay in between. CDR1 and CDR2 (germline): MNHEY, SVGAGI. The CDR3 DNA follows: TGTGCCAGCACGGGTTTCTGGGGGGGCTCGGAGACCCAGTACTTC. It yields the protein CASTGFWGGSETQYF.

The CDR3 spells CAWNSNGLGTEAFF. The CDR3, as DNA: TGTGCCTGGAATTCAAACGGGTTGGGTACTGAAGCTTTCTTT. The genes are TRBV30 and TRBJ1-1; no firm D call. Germline loops: CDR1 GTSNPN, CDR2 SVGIG (reference sequence). Trimming removed 4 bases from V and 5 bases from J, with 17 bases in between. The CDR3 totals 14 residues.

The rearrangement links TRBV4-1 to TRBJ2-2; TRBD1 might be the D (5 bases). The germline V gene encodes CDR1 MGHRA and CDR2 YSYEKL. The CDR3 sequence is 15 residues long. V was clipped by 4 bases and J by 6 bases, with 15 bases between them. The CDR3 coding sequence is TGCGCCAGCAGCCCCAGGGTCGGCCTTTCCGGGGAGCTGTTTTTT. Protein product: CASSPRVGLSGELFF.

Turning to this clone: At the DNA level, this CDR3 is encoded by other sequences in the same sample as well. J is TRBJ2-1 and V is TRBV5-6, with 10 bases identical to TRBD2. Germline V lookup: CDR1 SGHDT, CDR2 YYEEEE. The V and J ends lost 4 bases and 4 bases, in that order; junction bases with no gene match: 5. This CDR3 region has 15 residues. DNA of the CDR3: TGTGCCAGCAGCCTGCTAGCGGGGGAATACAATGAGCAGTTCTTC. It translates to CASSLLAGEYNEQFF.

This clone has a single count. The chain couples TRBV4-1 to TRBJ2-2, with unresolved D. Germline-derived CDR1 and CDR2 are MGHRA and YSYEKL. Between the trimmed V and J ends, which lost 3 bases and 4 bases, there was a span of 6 bases. The CDR3 totals 13 residues. CDR3: CASSHLVTGELFF. Here the CDR3 DNA reads TGCGCCAGCAGCCATCTAGTCACCGGGGAGCTGTTTTTT.

This sequence joins TRBV7-2 and TRBJ1-2; no reliable D call. Germline V gene data show CDR1 as SGHTA and CDR2 as FQGNSA. Trimming stripped 5 bases from V and 8 bases from J, with 18 bases between. The CDR3 has 14 amino acids. Here the CDR3 reads CASSILSRGGGYTF. CDR3 bases: TGTGCCAGCAGCATCCTATCCCGGGGTGGCGGCTACACCTTC.

This chain joins TRBV19 and TRBJ2-7; 10 bases map to TRBD1. V lost 2 bases, J lost 3 bases, and 7 bases stayed unmatched. The CDR3 runs 16 residues. Germline V gene data show CDR1 as LNHDA and CDR2 as SQIVND (reference sequence). CDR3 sequence reads: CASSILGTGAIYEQYF. DNA of the CDR3: TGTGCCAGTAGTATATTGGGGACAGGGGCGATCTACGAGCAGTACTTC.

The chain has TRBV11-2 and TRBJ1-6; a possible D gene is TRBD1 (6 bases). V lost 5 bases, J lost 7 bases, and 24 bases lay in between. The CDR3 runs 18 residues. Germline V gives CDR1 SGHAT, CDR2 FQNNGV. The CDR3, as DNA: TGTGCCAGCAGCCCGACACGGGCCTCAGGGGCAGGCAATTCACCCCTCCACTTT. This sequence encodes CASSPTRASGAGNSPLHF. The full variable domain, with the rest looked up from reference TRBV11-2 and TRBJ1-6, is EAGVAQSPRYKIIEKRQSVAFWCNPISGHATLYWYQQILGQGPKLLIQFQNNGVVDDSQLPKDRFSAERLKGVDSTLKIQPAKLEDSAVYLCASSPTRASGAGNSPLHFGNGTRLTVT.

This chain joins TRBV7-2 and TRBJ1-4; unclear D gene. Germline V gene sequence: CDR1 SGHTA, CDR2 FQGNSA. V lost 5 bases, J lost 4 bases, and 17 bases lay in between. The CDR3 sequence is 16 residues long. In DNA form, the CDR3 reads TGTGCCAGCAGCCCTAGCGGCCGCCTGTTTAATGAAAAACTGTTTTTT. It encodes CASSPSGRLFNEKLFF.

The chain recombines TRBV9 with TRBJ2-7; D might be TRBD1 (6 bases). Germline V lookup: CDR1 SGDLS, CDR2 YYNGEE. Between the trimmed V and J ends, which lost 4 bases and 1 base, there was a span of 15 bases. The CDR3 is made up of 15 amino acids. CDR3: CASSLGQSLSYEQYF. In nucleotides, the CDR3 is TGTGCCAGCAGCCTAGGACAGTCCTTATCCTACGAGCAGTACTTC.

The J gene is TRBJ1-5, the V gene TRBV14; 10 nucleotides align to TRBD1. The germline CDR1 and CDR2 sequences are SGHDN and FVKESK. CDR3 length: 22 residues. The J segment lost 0 bases and the V segment lost 1 base, leaving 18 bases of the junction unmatched. The CDR3 loop reads CASSQAGRGQGRNCYSNQPQHF. The DNA of the CDR3 is TGTGCCAGCAGCCAAGCTGGGCGGGGACAGGGGCGGAACTGTTATAGCAATCAGCCCCAGCATTTT. Looking up the rest from reference TRBV14 and TRBJ1-5 gives the full variable domain: EAGVTQFPSHSVIEKGQTVTLRCDPISGHDNLYWYRRVMGKEIKFLLHFVKESKQDESGMPNNRFLAERTGGTYSTLKVQPAELEDSGVYFCASSQAGRGQGRNCYSNQPQHFGDGTRLSIL.

This sequence joins TRBV6-5 and TRBJ1-5; D gene uncertain. The CDR3 contains 14 residues. V lost 5 bases, J lost 0 bases, and 8 bases lay in between. Germline assignment: CDR1 MNHEY and CDR2 SVGAGI. The CDR3 DNA reads as TGTGCCAGCAGTGAGGAGAATAGCAATCAGCCCCAGCATTTT. It encodes CASSEENSNQPQHF.

The chain has TRBV6-1 and TRBJ1-2, with D possibly matching TRBD1 (6 bases). The germline V gene encodes CDR1 MNHNS and CDR2 SASEGT. V dropped 4 bases and J dropped 9 bases, with 15 bases sitting between them. The CDR3 totals 13 residues. CDR3: CASSVDRFNSYTF. DNA of the CDR3: TGTGCCAGCAGTGTGGACAGATTCAATAGCTACACCTTC.

This chain links TRBV29-1 with TRBJ1-5, with D perhaps TRBD1 (6 bases). Germline V lookup: CDR1 SQVTM, CDR2 ANQGSEA. The CDR3 is 15 amino acids. V lost 4 bases to trimming and J lost 2 bases, with 15 bases between them. The chain's CDR3 is CSVAGGGNGNQPQHF. The CDR3 bases are TGCAGCGTTGCGGGAGGGGGGAATGGCAATCAGCCCCAGCATTTT.

The V and J genes are TRBV7-2 and TRBJ2-1; TRBD2 agrees at 7 bases. The V gene end was trimmed by 5 bases and the J gene end by 10 bases; junction bases not matched to a gene: 20. Germline CDR1 and CDR2: SGHTA and FQGNSA. The CDR3 extends over 17 amino acids. The CDR3 nucleotides are TGTGCCAGCAGCCTAGGCGGAAAGGGCGGGAGCCCAGTAGAGCAGTTCTTC. As protein: CASSLGGKGGSPVEQFF.

The chain employs TRBV15 and TRBJ1-5; maybe TRBD1 (5 bases). V lost 8 bases, J lost 3 bases, and 11 bases lay in between. The CDR3 runs to 13 residues. Germline V gene sequence: CDR1 LNHNV, CDR2 YYDKDF (reference sequence). The CDR3 loop reads CATARGPNQPQHF. The CDR3 DNA reads TGTGCCACCGCTAGGGGCCCCAATCAGCCCCAGCATTTT.

J is TRBJ2-2 and V is TRBV18; possibly TRBD2 for D (6 bases). CDR1 and CDR2 (germline): KGHSH, LQKENI. The CDR3 sequence is 16 residues long. The V end lost 3 bases, the J end lost 6 bases, and 17 bases lay between the germline ends. CDR3 DNA: TGTGCCAGCTCACCTCTTTCCAGGAGGGGAGCCGGGGAGCTGTTTTTT. It specifies CASSPLSRRGAGELFF.